The subject of this entry is one TCR beta chain. The target of this receptor is not known. One base away there is no much larger clone; base qualities are not given. Donors were roughly 40 systemically healthy Caucasian individuals from Russia aged roughly 6 to 90 years. Around 10 milliliters of peripheral blood were collected from each donor into EDTA-treated Vacutainer tubes. Ficoll-Paque density-gradient centrifugation was used to isolate PBMCs, with at least 6.5 million per sample. Trizol reagent was used to extract total RNA from the PBMCs, yielding at least 6 micrograms per sample. Naive CD45RAhigh/CD27high T cell percentages were measured by flow cytometry on a PBMC aliquot from every donor. This sample was taken from a study of blood T cells in healthy people across ages (dated by TCRdb to 2015 to 2017). Regarding the study in general: In model experiments, template switching captured about one uniquely barcoded TCR beta cDNA molecule for every two T cells. Using deep sequencing normalized with unique cDNA molecular identifiers, the study measured how TCR beta repertoire diversity changes with age. The donors were divided into four age groups: young (average around 15 years), middle-aged (about 40), aged (approximately 64) and long-lived (roughly 86). To avoid experimental bias, donors of different ages were distributed randomly across sequencing lanes. For two donors (one aged 18 to 30 and one aged 80 or older), the study analyzed two additional independent replicas of 1 million unique cDNA reads from the same blood draw.

The method was 5' RACE. Sequencer: Illumina HiSeq 2500. A second PCR of about 6 to 11 cycles was run with a J-beta primer mix and a sample-barcoded 5' primer. A unique molecular identifier was introduced onto each TCR beta cDNA molecule by a template-switch 5' adaptor carrying 12 random nucleotides. Each sample yielded at least 2.5 million CDR3-containing paired-end reads. First-strand cDNA was synthesized from all RNA with the Mint cDNA synthesis kit, primed by a TRBC-specific oligonucleotide. Following uracil-DNA glycosylase treatment, a first 18-cycle PCR with universal primers M1SS and BC2_uni_R was performed on all cDNA. Regarding the original processing steps: Each sample was normalized by randomly selecting 1 million high-quality reads, each carrying a distinct molecular identifier. Instead of being binned into consensus sequences, reads that shared molecular identifiers were thrown out. MiTCR, set to a Q25 quality threshold and the strictest error-elimination algorithm, was used for CDR3 identification, clonotype clustering and error correction. A nonparametric unseen species model with Euler transformation was used to estimate a lower bound on total TCR beta diversity. Using fastp trimming at Q25 and MiXCR clonotype assembly, TCRdb reanalyzed the public sequencing data and kept in-frame beta chains. Rows matching on CDR3 protein sequence are summarized as one entry with the most common DNA and genes. Here the V and J calls rest on TCRdb's processing, not on the authors' analysis. For this sample there are 1.2 million to 1.5 million distinct CDR3 sequences; around 59% appear just once. The ten largest clones represent approximately 7% of the sample.

The study at large found these results: The percentage of naive T cells measured by flow cytometry correlated strongly with observed TCR beta diversity. Conclusive comparison of naive and antigen-experienced compartments was prevented by the profiling of bulk unsorted PBMCs. Compared with the aged group, the long-lived group had more naive CD4+ T cells, fewer expanded clones and increased TCR diversity, suggesting age selection. Observed TCR beta diversity per million T cells fell roughly linearly with age, and a significant reduction was already apparent by age roughly 40. Because the CMV infection status of the donors was unknown, age-related changes in expanded clonotypes may potentially have been confounded. Estimates of total diversity from one million sequenced T cells were regarded as lower bounds and underestimates.

Input material: blood. The sequence came from a man between 18 and 29 years old in good health.

The CDR3 has the sequence CSAPVYADTQYF. The sequenced DNA is TGCAGTGCCCCAGTTTATGCAGATACGCAGTATTTT. The chain is encoded by TRBV20-1 joined to TRBJ2-3; the D segment cannot be called with confidence. According to the germline V gene (reference sequence), CDR1 reads DFQATT and CDR2 reads SNEGSKA. The CDR3 covers 12 residues, taking in both the cysteine and the phenylalanine. CDR3 DNA only is kept here, 36 bases in frame from base 1. The germline ends are 11 bases apart after V is trimmed by 6 bases and J by 4 bases.